The 27 T cell receptor beta chains reported below all come from one sample, sequenced in a study of shared clonotypes between healthy human individuals. TCRdb's copy holds only in-frame clones and misses some; the assay was immunoSEQ multiplex PCR. This table has 900,000 to 1,200,000 clones, approximately 80% appearing once. Sequences were obtained from memory CD4+ T cells from PBMCs. Subset specified: CD45RA-negative fraction. These receptor sequences come from a man in his late teens or twenties in good health. Some clones in this sample may be carry-over from other donors' samples.

The rearrangement uses TRBV5-1 and TRBJ2-2; tentatively, D is TRBD1 (6 bases). The CDR3 covers 15 residues. Looked up from germline, CDR1 is SGHRS and CDR2 is YFSETQ. V was cut by 4 bases and J by 3 bases, with 13 bases left in between. CDR3 protein: CASSPTSGDTGELFF. The CDR3 nucleotides are TGCGCCAGCAGCCCGACCTCAGGGGACACCGGGGAGCTGTTTTTT.

This clone was found once. The gene calls are TRBV7-2 and TRBJ2-2; D is ambiguous. The V gene's germline CDR1 is SGHTA and CDR2 FQGNSA. The CDR3 is made up of 16 amino acids. V gave up 3 bases and J gave up 2 bases, with 13 bases separating them. The chain's CDR3 is CASSFWGAINTGELFF. DNA of the CDR3: TGTGCCAGCAGCTTCTGGGGTGCGATCAACACCGGGGAGCTGTTTTTT.

The CDR3 DNA follows: TGTGCCAGCCGAGGGGAGGGGCCAACAGATACGCAGTATTTT. Amino acid sequence: CASRGEGPTDTQYF. V gene TRBV6-5 combines with J gene TRBJ2-3; the match to TRBD2 covers 7 bases. Germline CDR1 MNHEY, CDR2 SVGAGI. The CDR3 is 14 residues long. With 8 bases clipped from V and 3 bases from J, the junction kept 8 bases outside the gene matches.

Concerning this clone itself: A much larger clonotype is one base distant, so this may be a read error. In the same sample, other DNA sequences code for this CDR3. The rearrangement uses TRBV7-9 and TRBJ1-5; a weak D match, TRBD1 (5 bases). Germline V gene sequence: CDR1 SEHNR, CDR2 FQNEAQ (reference sequence). The CDR3 is 14 amino acids. Trimming took off 5 bases at V and 2 bases at J, with 10 bases between the two ends. The CDR3 nucleotides are TGTGCCAGCAGCCGTGGGGGTGGCAATCAGCCCCAGCATTTT. It yields the protein CASSRGGGNQPQHF.

To note about this clone: It is likely a read error: a sequence one base away is far more abundant. The CDR3 does not end in the conserved phenylalanine or tryptophan, so this is likely a read error. This sequence joins TRBV18 and TRBJ1-5, with a weak D call TRBD1 (5 bases). Trimming removed 5 bases from V and 2 bases from J, with 7 bases in between. CDR3 length: 13 amino acids. Germline assignment: CDR1 KGHSH and CDR2 LQKENI. The chain's CDR3 is CASSGGGNQPQHS. The CDR3 DNA reads TGTGCCAGCTCAGGGGGTGGCAATCAGCCCCAGCATTCT.

The CDR3, as DNA: TGTGCCAGCAACCGACAGGGAGGGTCGACTAATGAAAAACTGTTTTTT. Protein sequence: CASNRQGGSTNEKLFF. This chain connects TRBV2 to TRBJ1-4; 7 bases are a match to TRBD1. CDR1 is SNHLY and CDR2 is FYNNEI in the germline V gene. V shed 7 bases, J shed 2 bases, and the junction held 10 bases outside the gene matches. The length of the CDR3 is 16 residues.

There are a few counts of this clone. The chain has TRBV19 and TRBJ2-2; no reliable D call. CDR1 LNHDA and CDR2 SQIVND come from the germline V gene (reference sequence). The V end lost 3 bases, the J end lost 7 bases, and 12 bases lay between the germline ends. This CDR3 contains 14 residues. The CDR3 bases are TGTGCCAGTAGTATGGCTAGTCTACTCGGGGAGCTGTTTTTT. Translating it yields CASSMASLLGELFF. Full variable domain (outside the CDR3, taken from reference TRBV19 and TRBJ2-2): DGGITQSPKYLFRKEGQNVTLSCEQNLNHDAMYWYRQDPGQGLRLIYYSQIVNDFQKGDIAEGYSVSREKKESFPLTVTSAQKNPTAFYLCASSMASLLGELFFGEGSRLTVL.

The CDR3, as DNA: TGCGCCAGCAGTCACGCAGCCGGGACAGGGGCTCCCTACGAGCAGTACTTC. Its protein is CASSHAAGTGAPYEQYF. This rearrangement joins TRBV23-1 to TRBJ2-7; 10 bases line up with TRBD1. TRBV23-1 falls under the ORF class, with uncertain function. The CDR3 consists of 17 residues. J lost 2 bases, V lost 3 bases, and 10 bases had no gene match.

V is TRBV29-1 and J is TRBJ2-3, with TRBD2 matching over 7 bases. The CDR3 has 16 residues. CDR1 is SQVTM, CDR2 ANQGSEA, per germline. V shed 4 bases and J 6 bases; nucleotides not matched to a gene: 16. For the CDR3, the DNA is TGCAGCGTTGTTGTTTGGCGGGAGCGGATTGTGGATACGCAGTATTTT. As protein: CSVVVWRERIVDTQYF.

Concerning this clone itself: Distinct nucleotide sequences in the sample also encode this CDR3. The chain is built from TRBV18 and TRBJ1-5; tentative D call: TRBD1 (6 bases). This CDR3 has 13 amino acids. Germline values: CDR1 KGHSH, CDR2 LQKENI. V was cut by 3 bases and J by 5 bases, with 8 bases left in between. CDR3 region: CASSPDRHQPQHF. CDR3 DNA: TGTGCCAGCTCACCCGACAGGCATCAGCCCCAGCATTTT.

The rearrangement joins TRBV6-5 to TRBJ2-2, with 7 bases aligning to TRBD2. Trimming at V came to 9 bases and at J to 3 bases, leaving 7 bases not matched to a gene. Looked up from germline, CDR1 is MNHEY and CDR2 is SVGAGI. The CDR3 is made up of 14 amino acids. The CDR3 sequence is CASLWGRDTGELFF. CDR3 nucleotide sequence: TGTGCCAGTCTTTGGGGGAGGGACACCGGGGAGCTGTTTTTT.

DNA of the CDR3: TGCGCCAGCAGCCAGCGAGCTCTCGGGGGCCTATATCAGCCCCAGCATTTT. Amino acid sequence: CASSQRALGGLYQPQHF. The chain recombines TRBV4-3 with TRBJ1-5; possibly TRBD1 for D (6 bases). V was pared by 3 bases and J by 5 bases, with 20 bases between. Germline V CDR1 and CDR2: LGHNA, YSLEER. The CDR3 has 17 residues.

The CDR3 is CASSRSGGWYGYTF. DNA for the CDR3: TGTGCCAGCAGCCGGTCGGGAGGGTGGTATGGCTACACCTTC. This chain uses TRBV7-2 with TRBJ1-2, with no clear D. Germline V gene data show CDR1 as SGHTA and CDR2 as FQGNSA. Deletions cut 5 bases from V and 5 bases from J, with 15 bases between. The CDR3 extends over 14 amino acids. Looking up the rest from reference TRBV7-2 and TRBJ1-2 gives the full variable domain: GAGVSQSPSNKVTEKGKDVELRCDPISGHTALYWYRQSLGQGLEFLIYFQGNSAPDKSGLPSDRFSAERTGGSVSTLTIQRTQQEDSAVYLCASSRSGGWYGYTFGSGTRLTVV.

This clone was detected only a few times. The CDR3 is CASRRGPEPYNEQFF. The CDR3 bases are TGCGCCAGCAGGAGGGGTCCTGAGCCCTACAATGAGCAGTTCTTC. The gene calls are TRBV5-1 and TRBJ2-1; either TRBD1 or TRBD2 may supply D (5 bases each). V was clipped by 5 bases and J by 2 bases, with 14 bases between them. The CDR3 is 15 amino acids. Germline loops: CDR1 SGHRS, CDR2 YFSETQ.

This sequence joins TRBV6-6 and TRBJ2-3, with TRBD1 matching 8 bases. The CDR3 runs to 14 residues. Germline CDR1 reads MNHNY; CDR2 reads SVGAGI (reference sequence). With V trimmed by 6 bases and J by 2 bases, 4 bases remained unmatched. CDR3 DNA: TGTGCCAGCAGCCTACAGGGGGTCACAGATACGCAGTATTTT. It is translated as CASSLQGVTDTQYF.

The chain recombines TRBV5-1 with TRBJ2-2, with unresolved D. This CDR3 is 13 amino acids long. The germline V and J ends were trimmed by 0 bases and 7 bases, with 7 bases remaining between them. Looked up from germline, CDR1 is SGHRS and CDR2 is YFSETQ. The CDR3 is CASSLDLIGELFF. The DNA for the CDR3 is TGCGCCAGCAGCTTGGACCTGATCGGGGAGCTGTTTTTT.

V gene TRBV2 combines with J gene TRBJ1-5; D ambiguous. Deletions cut 2 bases from V and 4 bases from J, with 9 bases between. This CDR3 spans 14 amino acids. Germline V CDR1 and CDR2: SNHLY, FYNNEI. The CDR3 loop reads CASSELTKNQPQHF. The CDR3 nucleotides are TGTGCCAGCAGTGAACTAACAAAGAATCAGCCCCAGCATTTT. The full variable domain, its missing parts supplied by reference TRBV2 and TRBJ1-5, is EPEVTQTPSHQVTQMGQEVILRCVPISNHLYFYWYRQILGQKVEFLVSFYNNEISEKSEIFDDQFSVERPDGSNFTLKIRSTKLEDSAMYFCASSELTKNQPQHFGDGTRLSIL.

The rearrangement uses TRBV7-8 and TRBJ2-3, with TRBD1 matching 8 bases. The J segment lost 5 bases and the V segment lost 7 bases, leaving 5 bases of the junction unmatched. The length of the CDR3 is 13 residues. In germline, CDR1 is SGHVS, CDR2 FQNEAQ. The CDR3 is CASTPTGVDTQYF. Here the CDR3 DNA reads TGTGCCAGCACCCCGACAGGGGTAGATACGCAGTATTTT.

A word on this clone: It differs at one base from a far larger clone, so likely a read error. The sample holds other DNA sequences that translate to the same CDR3. This chain links TRBV30 with TRBJ1-6; 9 bases match TRBD1. The CDR3 loop spans 13 amino acids. Per the germline V gene, CDR1 is GTSNPN and CDR2 is SVGIG (reference sequence). Losses at the gene ends were 8 bases for V and 13 bases for J; bases not matched to a gene: 12. CDR3 sequence: CAGAGQGGSPLHF. The CDR3 DNA follows: TGTGCCGGCGCGGGACAGGGAGGATCTCCCCTCCACTTT. The full variable domain, with the rest looked up from reference TRBV30 and TRBJ1-6, is SQTIHQWPATLVQPVGSPLSLECTVEGTSNPNLYWYRQAAGRGLQLLFYSVGIGQISSEVPQNLSASRPQDRQFILSSKKLLLSDSGFYLCAGAGQGGSPLHFGNGTRLTVT.

In its sample, this clone was seen once. V is TRBV5-6 and J is TRBJ1-2; TRBD1 might be the D (5 bases). The CDR3 totals 17 residues. The germline V gene has CDR1 SGHDT and CDR2 YYEEEE. Trimming cost V 4 bases and J 1 base, with 20 bases left between them. CDR3 protein: CASSPLDRISINYGYTF. CDR3 nucleotide sequence: TGTGCCAGCAGCCCGCTAGACAGAATTTCCATTAACTATGGCTACACCTTC.

This chain links TRBV5-6 with TRBJ1-3; D perhaps matches TRBD1 (5 bases). The germline CDR1 and CDR2 sequences are SGHDT and YYEEEE. V shed 0 bases and J shed 4 bases, with 11 bases lying between them. The CDR3 totals 15 residues. The CDR3 nucleotides are TGTGCCAGCAGCTTGGCCCAGGGCCTCGGAAACACCATATATTTT. It codes for CASSLAQGLGNTIYF.

Only a few counts were recorded for this clone. The rearrangement uses TRBV28 and TRBJ1-2; 10 bases fit TRBD1. The CDR3 runs 17 residues. The V and J ends lost 2 bases and 3 bases, in that order; junction bases with no gene match: 9. The germline V gene encodes CDR1 MDHEN and CDR2 SYDVKM. CDR3 DNA: TGTGCCAGCAGTTTAGGGTCCGGGACAGGGGAAGACTATGGCTACACCTTC. Residues: CASSLGSGTGEDYGYTF.

The chain links TRBV6-6 to TRBJ2-7; D possibly corresponds to TRBD2 (5 bases). The CDR3 is 14 amino acids. Germline-derived CDR1 and CDR2 are MNHNY and SVGAGI (reference sequence). Trimming removed 6 bases from V and 0 bases from J, with 12 bases in between. This CDR3 is CASSQGGNSYEQYF. Here the CDR3 DNA reads TGTGCCAGCAGCCAAGGAGGCAACTCCTACGAGCAGTACTTC.

This clone was seen a few times. The chain joins TRBV27 to TRBJ1-5, with D unclear. Germline CDR1 reads MNHEY; CDR2 reads SMNVEV (reference sequence). The CDR3 extends over 14 amino acids. Trimming removed 4 bases from V and 4 bases from J, with 11 bases in between. CDR3 sequence (DNA): TGTGCCAGCAGTTCCCCAGGAATTAATCAGCCCCAGCATTTT. As protein: CASSSPGINQPQHF.

The chain links TRBV15 to TRBJ2-5, with TRBD2 as a possible D gene (6 bases). V was shortened by 5 bases and J by 5 bases, with 12 bases between the two germline ends. This CDR3 has 13 residues. CDR1 is LNHNV and CDR2 is YYDKDF in the germline V gene (reference sequence). DNA of the CDR3: TGTGCCACCAGCGGAGGGGTATCCGAGACCCAGTACTTC. Its translation is CATSGGVSETQYF.

The chain combines TRBV7-9 with TRBJ2-3, with 11 positions matching TRBD2. This CDR3 region has 16 residues. The V and J ends lost 5 bases and 8 bases, in that order; junction bases with no gene match: 12. From germline, CDR1 is SEHNR and CDR2 FQNEAQ (reference sequence). The CDR3 nucleotides are TGTGCCAGCAGCCGACCCGGGACTAGCGGATACCTTACGCAGTATTTT. This sequence encodes CASSRPGTSGYLTQYF.

V usage is TRBV10-1 and J usage is TRBJ2-1; TRBD2 aligns across 10 bases. CDR1 is WNHNN, CDR2 SYGVQD, per germline (reference sequence). The V segment lost 3 bases and the J segment 4 bases; nucleotides outside the gene matches: 6. CDR3 length equals 16 residues. CDR3 DNA: TGCGCCAGCAGTGACGCAGCGGGAGGGGGGTACAATGAGCAGTTCTTC. Translating gives CASSDAAGGGYNEQFF.